The T cell receptor beta chain described here comes from a study of blood T cell repertoires in COVID-19 (dated by TCRdb to 2018 to 2020). Background for the entire study: Samples covering the acute and convalescent phases of COVID-19 were provided by collaborators in the United States, Italy and Spain. The material from the prospective study consisted of cDNA or gDNA derived from T cells, B-cell-depleted T cells, or PBMCs. Deeply sampled blood TCRbeta repertoires from subjects exposed to, actively infected with, or recovered from COVID-19 were included in the dataset. The repertoires were released in a freely available public database intended as a resource for research on the immune response to SARS-CoV-2. Samples were obtained from the ongoing ImmuneRACE study (first 160 participants) and from about 1,300 subjects provided by 6 global collaborators. Nearly every sample came with metadata listing a de-identified subject ID, COVID-19 status, age in years and sex. HLA class I and class II types, where available, came from metadata supplied by the sample provider rather than from assay-based typing.

The immunoSEQ Assay, a bias-controlled multiplex PCR, was used to amplify TCRbeta CDR3 regions from genomic DNA. The study's processing was this. Nucleated cell counts per sample were estimated from amplification of reference gene primers within the assay. Sequence reads were collapsed and filtered to measure the absolute abundance of every unique TCRbeta CDR3 rearrangement. Productive Simpson clonality was computed per sample as the square root of Simpson's diversity index over productive rearrangements. In its TCRdb copy, this immuneACCESS table keeps in-frame sequences only and misses some clones. Where compared with another copy, unresolved V genes explain less than half of these, and the others have no known cause. V, J and clone size derive from that table, while D and trimming were established from the DNA sequence. The sample table holds 55,000 to 80,000 clones, of which just under 85% were seen once. 25% to 30% of the sample goes to the ten largest clones.

Collaborating institutions collected whole blood in K2EDTA tubes following their own protocols. For TCRbeta analysis, collaborators shipped samples in one of three forms: frozen whole blood, isolated PBMCs, or DNA extracted from either of those sample types. This clone showed up just a few times. Its antigen is currently not known. Per-base quality was not reported, and no clone a single base away is much larger than it. Findings and caveats that apply to the study as a whole: How much clinical and demographic metadata was included differed by source and by participant, and the metadata was provided uncurated.

Sequencing input: peripheral blood. The source of this sequence is a man aged 70 or older with acute or convalescent COVID-19.

The nucleotide sequence is given as TGTGCCAGCAGCCAAGCGGGGGAAACTGAAGCTTTCTTT. Its protein reads: CASSQAGETEAFF. The chain joins TRBV3-1 (or the pseudogene TRBV3-2) to TRBJ1-1; a weak D assignment points to TRBD1 (5 bases agree). Relative to germline, V is 1 base shorter and J is 5 bases shorter, with 8 bases between their ends. CDR3 length: 13 amino acids, cysteine to phenylalanine. The kept DNA is CDR3 alone, 39 bases in frame from the first base. For CDR1 and CDR2, the germline V gene (reference sequence) lists LGHDT and YNNKEL.